One and the same sample provided the 25 T cell receptor beta chains below, sequenced in a study of shared clonotypes between healthy human individuals. The table came from immunoSEQ multiplex PCR; TCRdb's copy has only in-frame clones and leaves some out. The sample lists roughly 890,000 clones; 90% to 95% were seen once. The naive CD8 subset, CD45RO-negative cells positively selected for CCR7, excluded terminally differentiated effector memory CD45RA+ cells. The material sequenced was naive CD8+ T cells sorted from blood. The receptors stem from a man aged 25 to 40 in good health.

This clone was detected only a few times. The chain recombines TRBV27 with TRBJ2-1, with 13 bases identical to TRBD2. CDR1 and CDR2 (germline): MNHEY, SMNVEV (reference sequence). CDR3 size: 15 residues. With V trimmed by 8 bases and J by 9 bases, 10 bases remained unmatched. The CDR3, as DNA: TGTGCCAGCGGCTCGGGACTAGCGGGACTTCGTGAGCAGTTCTTC. As protein: CASGSGLAGLREQFF.

This clone was counted between two and nine times. V is TRBV7-8 and J is TRBJ2-1; D gene unclear. The V gene lost 5 bases and the J gene lost 4 bases, with 12 bases spanning the gap. CDR3 length equals 14 residues. CDR1 is SGHVS and CDR2 is FQNEAQ in the germline V gene. This CDR3 reads CASSPMDGYNEQFF. CDR3 DNA: TGTGCCAGCAGCCCGATGGACGGATACAATGAGCAGTTCTTC.

This chain connects TRBV27 to TRBJ2-1; no clear D. The CDR3 is 14 amino acids. CDR1 and CDR2 (germline): MNHEY, SMNVEV (reference sequence). V lost 0 bases and J 7 bases, leaving 10 bases between the germline ends. The CDR3 spells CASSLSGPMNEQFF. CDR3 nucleotide sequence: TGTGCCAGCAGTTTATCGGGCCCAATGAATGAGCAGTTCTTC.

J is TRBJ2-7 and V is TRBV7-9; TRBD1 matches 9 bases. Germline CDR1 reads SEHNR; CDR2 reads FQNEAQ (reference sequence). The CDR3 length is 16 residues. With 3 bases clipped from V and 2 bases from J, the junction kept 8 bases outside the gene matches. As DNA, the CDR3 is TGTGCCAGCAGCTTGTTACCGGGACAGGGAACCTACGAGCAGTACTTC. Its translation: CASSLLPGQGTYEQYF.

The chain has TRBV27 and TRBJ2-1; 9 nucleotides match TRBD2. This CDR3 comprises 16 residues. V shed 6 bases, J shed 7 bases, and the junction held 13 bases outside the gene matches. Looked up from germline, CDR1 is MNHEY and CDR2 is SMNVEV (reference sequence). The CDR3 DNA reads as TGTGCCAGCAGCCCGATCGGGGCGGGAGGGCCGAATGAGCAGTTCTTC. It encodes CASSPIGAGGPNEQFF.

This chain links TRBV28 with TRBJ2-7; 10 nucleotides line up with TRBD1. Unmatched junction bases numbered 3, after V lost 5 bases and J lost 2 bases. CDR1 MDHEN and CDR2 SYDVKM come from the germline V gene. The CDR3 runs to 14 residues. Written as DNA, the CDR3 is TGTGCCAGCAGTGGGACAGGGGATCCCTACGAGCAGTACTTC. This translates into CASSGTGDPYEQYF.

The chain couples TRBV29-1 to TRBJ2-5, with D possibly matching TRBD2 (7 bases). The CDR3 is 14 residues long. Germline loops: CDR1 SQVTM, CDR2 ANQGSEA. The V end lost 4 bases, the J end lost 4 bases, and 16 bases lay between the germline ends. The CDR3 sequence is CSVVFSGEGETQYF. DNA for the CDR3: TGCAGCGTTGTTTTCTCAGGGGAGGGAGAGACCCAGTACTTC.

The chain links TRBV5-4 to TRBJ2-1; D is possibly TRBD1 (6 bases). Germline assignment: CDR1 SGHNT and CDR2 YYREEE (reference sequence). The CDR3 spans 15 residues. V was shortened by 3 bases and J by 4 bases, with 14 bases between the two germline ends. The CDR3 DNA reads TGTGCCAGCAGCTATATGGACAGTCATTACAATGAGCAGTTCTTC. Protein sequence: CASSYMDSHYNEQFF.

This clone was seen a handful of times. V is TRBV7-9 and J is TRBJ1-2; no reliable D call. V was clipped by 3 bases and J by 8 bases, with 7 bases between them. The germline gives CDR1 SEHNR, CDR2 FQNEAQ (reference sequence). CDR3 length: 11 residues. The CDR3 DNA is TGTGCCAGCAGCTTTGGACTCGGCTACACCTTC. This sequence encodes CASSFGLGYTF.

The gene calls are TRBV29-1 and TRBJ2-1; D is unclear. Trimming removed 1 base at V and 0 bases at J, with 10 bases between. CDR3 size: 15 residues. Germline V CDR1 and CDR2: SQVTM, ANQGSEA. The CDR3 DNA reads TGCAGCGTTGAAGTTTCTCTCAGCTCCTACAATGAGCAGTTCTTC. Translating gives CSVEVSLSSYNEQFF.

This chain joins TRBV5-1 and TRBJ2-7; D uncertain. Germline CDR1 is SGHRS and CDR2 is YFSETQ. The CDR3 is made up of 15 amino acids. V was pared by 3 bases and J by 5 bases, with 18 bases between. The CDR3 spells CASSSTISPRNEQYF. CDR3 nucleotide sequence: TGCGCCAGCAGCTCAACCATATCTCCGAGAAACGAGCAGTACTTC.

CDR3 coding DNA: TGTGCCAGCAGTTTTGAATGGGGGGGTAGCTCGATTAGCACAGATACGCAGTATTTT. It codes for CASSFEWGGSSISTDTQYF. The chain employs TRBV28 and TRBJ2-3; 7 bases are shared with TRBD2. The CDR3 extends over 19 amino acids. CDR1 is MDHEN, CDR2 SYDVKM, per germline. V trimming: 3 bases; J trimming: 0 bases; junction bases outside the gene matches: 15.

The V gene is TRBV11-3, the J gene TRBJ2-7, with D unclear. V lost 1 base and J lost 2, with 12 bases in between. Germline CDR1 and CDR2: SGHNT and YENEEA. CDR3 length: 15 amino acids. CDR3 sequence reads: CASSLGPGPTYEQYF. In DNA, the CDR3 is TGTGCCAGCAGCTTAGGCCCAGGTCCCACCTACGAGCAGTACTTC.

V usage is TRBV18 and J usage is TRBJ1-4; D is undetermined. Germline V gene data show CDR1 as KGHSH and CDR2 as LQKENI. Trimming stripped 3 bases from V and 7 bases from J, with 15 bases between. The CDR3 contains 15 residues. CDR3 in amino acids: CASSPGVGFGEKLFF. The CDR3, as DNA: TGTGCCAGCTCACCCGGTGTGGGATTTGGTGAAAAACTGTTTTTT. Using reference TRBV18 and TRBJ1-4 for the parts outside the CDR3, the full variable domain is NAGVMQNPRHLVRRRGQEARLRCSPMKGHSHVYWYRQLPEEGLKFMVYLQKENIIDESGMPKERFSAEFPKEGPSILRIQQVVRGDSAAYFCASSPGVGFGEKLFFGSGTQLSVL.

V is TRBV13 and J is TRBJ1-1; D uncertain. CDR1 is PRHDT, CDR2 FYEKMQ, per germline (reference sequence). Trimming stripped 2 bases from V and 6 bases from J, with 10 bases between. This CDR3 spans 13 amino acids. CDR3 loop: CASSLSNGAEAFF. In nucleotides, the CDR3 is TGTGCCAGCAGCTTATCGAATGGGGCTGAAGCTTTCTTT. The entire variable domain, with the rest obtained from reference TRBV13 and TRBJ1-1, is as follows: AAGVIQSPRHLIKEKRETATLKCYPIPRHDTVYWYQQGPGQDPQFLISFYEKMQSDKGSIPDRFSAQQFSDYHSELNMSSLELGDSALYFCASSLSNGAEAFFGQGTRLTVV.

CDR3 sequence: CSVEGEGYEQYF. CDR3 nucleotides: TGCAGCGTTGAAGGGGAGGGCTACGAGCAGTACTTC. V usage is TRBV29-1 and J usage is TRBJ2-7, with 7 bases aligning to TRBD2. The CDR3 is 12 residues long. Germline loops: CDR1 SQVTM, CDR2 ANQGSEA. V dropped 1 base and J dropped 3; count of bases not matched to a gene: 0.

This clone was seen a single time. The chain joins TRBV7-7 to TRBJ2-1; TRBD2 matches 9 bases. The CDR3 length is 16 residues. Germline trimming cut 5 bases from V and 8 bases from J; bases unmatched to any gene: 13. Germline V gene sequence: CDR1 SSHAT, CDR2 FNYEAQ (reference sequence). The CDR3 nucleotides are TGTGCCAGCAGCCGATGGGAGGCGGGAGGGCCCGATGAGCAGTTCTTC. This gives the protein CASSRWEAGGPDEQFF.

J is TRBJ2-7 and V is TRBV7-8; 8 bases agree with TRBD1. V was pared by 4 bases and J by 2 bases, with 16 bases of the junction left unmatched. Per the germline V gene, CDR1 is SGHVS and CDR2 is FQNEAQ. CDR3 length: 18 residues. The CDR3 is CASSSIVVRDRPPYEQYF. DNA for the CDR3: TGTGCCAGCAGCTCCATCGTGGTCAGGGACAGGCCCCCCTACGAGCAGTACTTC.

The chain has TRBV5-5 and TRBJ2-2; 8 bases map to TRBD2. V lost 0 bases to trimming and J lost 3 bases; unmatched junction nucleotides: 4. The CDR3 extends over 16 amino acids. Germline V gene sequence: CDR1 SGHKS, CDR2 YYEKEE (reference sequence). This CDR3 reads CASSLEAGAHTGELFF. The CDR3 DNA is TGTGCCAGCAGCTTGGAAGCGGGAGCGCACACCGGGGAGCTGTTTTTT.

The chain employs TRBV28 and TRBJ2-7, with TRBD1 matching over 12 bases. V was clipped by 6 bases and J by 6 bases; unmatched bases: 9. The CDR3 length is 15 residues. The germline V gene has CDR1 MDHEN and CDR2 SYDVKM. Here the CDR3 reads CASSSGTGGLLEQYF. The CDR3 nucleotides read TGTGCCAGCAGCTCGGGGACAGGGGGCCTTCTCGAGCAGTACTTC. Full variable domain (remainder filled in from reference TRBV28 and TRBJ2-7): DVKVTQSSRYLVKRTGEKVFLECVQDMDHENMFWYRQDPGLGLRLIYFSYDVKMKEKGDIPEGYSVSREKKERFSLILESASTNQTSMYLCASSSGTGGLLEQYFGPGTRLTVT.

The rearrangement joins TRBV5-1 to TRBJ2-7; D ambiguous. Germline CDR1 is SGHRS and CDR2 is YFSETQ. Trimming removed 1 base from V and 4 bases from J, with 6 bases in between. The CDR3 covers 12 residues. The CDR3 loop reads CASSLYGYEQYF. CDR3 bases: TGCGCCAGCAGCTTGTACGGGTACGAGCAGTACTTC.

Only one count was recorded for this clone. The gene calls are TRBV5-1 and TRBJ2-7; D not resolved. The CDR3 length is 13 residues. The germline CDR1 and CDR2 sequences are SGHRS and YFSETQ. Trimming left V 2 bases short and J 7 bases short, with 13 bases between. The CDR3: CASSLGVQSEQYF. CDR3 DNA: TGCGCCAGCAGCTTAGGTGTACAATCAGAGCAGTACTTC.

V and J are TRBV7-8 and TRBJ2-1, with TRBD2 as a possible D gene (5 bases). There are 14 residues in the CDR3. The V gene lost 6 bases and the J gene lost 7 bases, with 16 bases spanning the gap. Germline values: CDR1 SGHVS, CDR2 FQNEAQ. The chain's CDR3 is CASSLDLIVNEQFF. The CDR3, as DNA: TGTGCCAGCAGTTTGGACTTGATAGTTAATGAGCAGTTCTTC. Supplemented by reference TRBV7-8 and TRBJ2-1, the full variable domain reads GAGVSQSPRYKVAKRGQDVALRCDPISGHVSLFWYQQALGQGPEFLTYFQNEAQLDKSGLPSDRFFAERPEGSVSTLKIQRTQQEDSAVYLCASSLDLIVNEQFFGPGTRLTVL.

The V gene is TRBV11-2, the J gene TRBJ2-3, with 8 bases identical to TRBD1. The CDR3 is 17 residues long. Germline CDR1 and CDR2: SGHAT and FQNNGV. With V trimmed by 5 bases and J by 0 bases, 10 bases remained unmatched. The CDR3 coding sequence is TGTGCCAGCAGCCCGACCCCAGGGGGCAAGAGCACAGATACGCAGTATTTT. Translation: CASSPTPGGKSTDTQYF. Using reference TRBV11-2 and TRBJ2-3 for the parts outside the CDR3, the full variable domain is EAGVAQSPRYKIIEKRQSVAFWCNPISGHATLYWYQQILGQGPKLLIQFQNNGVVDDSQLPKDRFSAERLKGVDSTLKIQPAKLEDSAVYLCASSPTPGGKSTDTQYFGPGTRLTVL.

The V and J genes are TRBV27 and TRBJ2-3, with D perhaps TRBD2 (6 bases). Per the germline V gene, CDR1 is MNHEY and CDR2 is SMNVEV (reference sequence). Between the trimmed V and J ends, which lost 7 bases and 6 bases, there was a span of 17 bases. The CDR3 length is 14 residues. This CDR3 reads CASTRGRRNDTQYF. In DNA, the CDR3 is TGTGCCAGCACGAGAGGGAGGCGTAATGATACGCAGTATTTT.